These 27 T cell receptor beta chains were all obtained from the same sample, sequenced in a study of T cells in Graves' hyperthyroidism and ophthalmopathy. The TCR beta CDR3 regions underwent amplification using RNA transcripts as the source. HTBI primers were used for first-round RT-PCR of the TCR CDR3. A single record per CDR3 protein comes from TCRdb applying MiXCR to the multiplex PCR reads. The sample yields about 400,000 distinct CDR3 sequences, 15% seen once. Material for sequencing was blood. The receptors stem from a woman in her 30s with Graves' hyperthyroidism.

Remarks on this clonotype: Possible read error: a much larger clone is one base away. V is TRBV28 and J is TRBJ1-2; 11 bases map to TRBD1. The CDR3 is 16 residues long. Germline V gene data show CDR1 as MDHEN and CDR2 as SYDVKM. CDR3 bases: TGTGCCATCAGTCCTGTGGGGGACAGGGGGTCCTATGGCTACACCTTC. Amino acids: CAISPVGDRGSYGYTF.

The V gene is TRBV5-1, the J gene TRBJ2-1; 14 bases are a match to TRBD2. With 0 bases clipped from V and 8 bases from J, the junction kept 1 base outside the gene matches. This CDR3 is built from 15 residues. Germline V CDR1 and CDR2: SGHRS, YFSETQ. DNA of the CDR3: TGCGCCAGCAGCTTGGGACTAGCGGGAGGGGATGAGCAGTTCTTC. It codes for CASSLGLAGGDEQFF.

This clonotype was counted at least ten times. The rearrangement joins TRBV18 to TRBJ2-7; TRBD1 matches 9 bases. Germline V gene lookup returns CDR1 KGHSH and CDR2 LQKENI. J was trimmed by 6 bases and V by 3 bases; bases with no gene match: 9. The CDR3 extends over 15 amino acids. The CDR3 region has the DNA TGTGCCAGCTCACCCGGACAGGGGCCCGCTCTCGAGCAGTACTTC. This gives the protein CASSPGQGPALEQYF.

The table lists this clonotype with many counts. This CDR3 is CASSLAGSGADLEQFF. The CDR3 DNA follows: TGTGCCAGCAGCTTAGCGGGGTCGGGAGCGGACCTTGAGCAGTTCTTC. The gene calls are TRBV7-6 and TRBJ2-1, with TRBD2 as a possible D gene (6 bases). The length of the CDR3 is 16 residues. Germline V CDR1 and CDR2: SGHVS, FNYEAQ. Trimming took off 0 bases at V and 9 bases at J, with 18 bases between the two ends. Based on the CDR3 plus reference TRBV7-6 and TRBJ2-1, the full variable domain is GAGVSQSPRYKVTKRGQDVALRCDPISGHVSLYWYRQALGQGPEFLTYFNYEAQQDKSGLPNDRFSAERPEGSISTLTIQRTEQRDSAMYRCASSLAGSGADLEQFFGPGTRLTVL.

CDR3 region: CASSLEVGQGDDGYTF. CDR3 coding DNA: TGTGCCAGCAGTTTAGAGGTCGGGCAGGGGGATGATGGCTACACCTTC. The V and J genes are TRBV27 and TRBJ1-2; 7 bases are a match to TRBD1. Germline trimming cut 2 bases from V and 6 bases from J; bases unmatched to any gene: 12. CDR1 and CDR2 (germline): MNHEY, SMNVEV (reference sequence). The CDR3 contains 16 residues.

Only a few counts were recorded for this clonotype. The chain has TRBV18 and TRBJ2-5; D is perhaps TRBD2 (7 bases). This CDR3 contains 15 residues. V was trimmed by 3 bases and J by 1 base, leaving 12 bases between them. CDR1 KGHSH and CDR2 LQKENI come from the germline V gene. For the CDR3, the DNA is TGTGCCAGCTCACCCACGGCGGGGGCCCAAGAGACCCAGTACTTC. It translates to CASSPTAGAQETQYF. The entire variable domain, with the rest obtained from reference TRBV18 and TRBJ2-5, is as follows: NAGVMQNPRHLVRRRGQEARLRCSPMKGHSHVYWYRQLPEEGLKFMVYLQKENIIDESGMPKERFSAEFPKEGPSILRIQQVVRGDSAAYFCASSPTAGAQETQYFGPGTRLLVL.

This clonotype has a single count. Mismatch with germline at one junction end may stem from a read error. The chain joins TRBV9 to TRBJ2-3; TRBD2 matches 7 bases. CDR1 SGDLS and CDR2 YYNGEE come from the germline V gene. This CDR3 spans 16 amino acids. The CDR3 protein is CARSVDSGGLTDTQYF. DNA of the CDR3: TGTGCCCGCAGCGTAGACTCGGGAGGCCTCACAGATACGCAGTATTTT.

The V call is TRBV5-1, the J call TRBJ2-3, with TRBD2 as a possible D gene (6 bases). V was shortened by 4 bases and J by 2 bases, with 8 bases between the two germline ends. Germline assignment: CDR1 SGHRS and CDR2 YFSETQ. CDR3 length: 13 residues. DNA of the CDR3: TGCGCCAGCAGCCGGGACTTCACAGATACGCAGTATTTT. It encodes CASSRDFTDTQYF.

This clonotype was detected many times. The rearrangement links TRBV7-8 to TRBJ2-3; D call uncertain. The CDR3 sequence is 13 residues long. CDR1 is SGHVS and CDR2 is FQNEAQ in the germline V gene. V was cut by 2 bases and J by 4 bases, with 7 bases left in between. The CDR3 loop reads CASSLWAPDTQYF. The CDR3 DNA follows: TGTGCCAGCAGCTTATGGGCCCCAGATACGCAGTATTTT. Variable domain in full (rest from reference TRBV7-8 and TRBJ2-3): GAGVSQSPRYKVAKRGQDVALRCDPISGHVSLFWYQQALGQGPEFLTYFQNEAQLDKSGLPSDRFFAERPEGSVSTLKIQRTQQEDSAVYLCASSLWAPDTQYFGPGTRLTVL.

The V call is TRBV27, the J call TRBJ1-6, with 9 bases that match TRBD1. J was trimmed by 4 bases and V by 2 bases; bases with no gene match: 6. The CDR3 totals 17 residues. Germline loops: CDR1 MNHEY, CDR2 SMNVEV (reference sequence). The CDR3, as DNA: TGTGCCAGCAGTTTAAACCAAGGGACAGGGTATAATTCACCCCTCCACTTT. Encoded protein: CASSLNQGTGYNSPLHF.

There are many counts of this clonotype. The chain links TRBV12-3 or TRBV12-4 to TRBJ2-1; 10 bases are a match to TRBD2. The V gene end was trimmed by 7 bases and the J gene end by 9 bases; junction bases not matched to a gene: 21. This CDR3 spans 18 amino acids. The CDR3, as DNA: TGTGCCAGCATCAGGGGGACAGATAGCGGGAGGATTATTTCTGAGCAGTTCTTC. Translated, it gives CASIRGTDSGRIISEQFF.

This clonotype has more than one count but fewer than ten. The chain couples TRBV30 to TRBJ2-3, with 14 bases matching TRBD2. The CDR3 spans 15 residues. Germline assignment: CDR1 GTSNPN and CDR2 SVGIG (reference sequence). J gave up 8 bases and V 4 bases, and 8 bases lay outside the gene matches. CDR3 nucleotide sequence: TGTGCCTGGACCGGGGGACTAGCGGGAGCGGTTACGCAGTATTTT. The encoded protein is CAWTGGLAGAVTQYF.

This clonotype was seen a few times. This rearrangement joins TRBV27 to TRBJ2-3; D may be TRBD1 (5 bases). CDR1 and CDR2 from the germline V gene are MNHEY and SMNVEV (reference sequence). V was clipped by 5 bases and J by 2 bases, with 11 bases between them. The CDR3 consists of 14 residues. The CDR3: CASSPGHATDTQYF. In nucleotides, the CDR3 is TGTGCCAGCAGTCCCGGACACGCCACAGATACGCAGTATTTT.

This clonotype has a handful of counts. The V call is TRBV11-2, the J call TRBJ2-7; weak D call: TRBD2 (7 bases). The CDR3 is 15 amino acids. Trimming removed 0 bases from V and 4 bases from J, with 13 bases in between. In germline, CDR1 is SGHAT, CDR2 FQNNGV. CDR3 nucleotide sequence: TGTGCCAGCAGCTTAGATCTAGGGGGGGGGTACGAGCAGTACTTC. Translated: CASSLDLGGGYEQYF.

This clonotype was detected ten times or more. The rearrangement uses TRBV11-1 and TRBJ1-1; possible D gene TRBD1, 6 bases. Per the germline V gene, CDR1 is SGHAT and CDR2 is FQDESV (reference sequence). This CDR3 has 13 amino acids. Trimming removed 5 bases from V and 0 bases from J, with 7 bases in between. The CDR3 sequence is CASSTGLNTEAFF. The CDR3 DNA follows: TGTGCCAGCAGCACAGGGCTGAACACTGAAGCTTTCTTT. The whole variable domain, remainder taken from reference TRBV11-1 and TRBJ1-1, is EAEVAQSPRYKITEKSQAVAFWCDPISGHATLYWYRQILGQGPELLVQFQDESVVDDSQLPKDRFSAERLKGVDSTLKIQPAELGDSAMYLCASSTGLNTEAFFGQGTRLTVV.

The CDR3 loop is CASSYRQPGDIQYF. In DNA, the CDR3 is TGTGCCAGCAGTTATAGGCAGCCAGGAGACATTCAGTACTTC. The chain joins TRBV6-1 to TRBJ2-4; D is undetermined. V was trimmed by 5 bases and J by 8 bases, leaving 16 bases between them. Per the germline V gene, CDR1 is MNHNS and CDR2 is SASEGT. This CDR3 contains 14 residues.

In this sample, this clonotype turned up many times. This rearrangement joins TRBV7-2 to TRBJ2-7; D is ambiguous. CDR3 length: 13 residues. The V gene lost 1 base and the J gene lost 6 bases, with 10 bases spanning the gap. From germline, CDR1 is SGHTA and CDR2 FQGNSA. This chain's CDR3 is CASSLVSSSEQYF. The DNA of the CDR3 is TGTGCCAGCAGCTTAGTATCGTCCAGCGAGCAGTACTTC.

The genes are TRBV5-5 and TRBJ2-1; D possibly corresponds to TRBD1 (6 bases). Trimming removed 4 bases at V and 0 bases at J, with 14 bases between. This CDR3 has 16 residues. CDR1 SGHKS and CDR2 YYEKEE come from the germline V gene (reference sequence). The CDR3: CASSVGAEFSYNEQFF. CDR3 DNA sequence: TGTGCCAGCAGCGTGGGGGCAGAATTCTCCTACAATGAGCAGTTCTTC. The variable domain in full, completed from reference TRBV5-5 and TRBJ2-1, reads DAGVTQSPTHLIKTRGQQVTLRCSPISGHKSVSWYQQVLGQGPQFIFQYYEKEERGRGNFPDRFSARQFPNYSSELNVNALLLGDSALYLCASSVGAEFSYNEQFFGPGTRLTVL.

Ten or more counts support this clonotype. The rearrangement links TRBV28 to TRBJ2-5; D unclear. The CDR3 has 15 amino acids. V was cut by 5 bases and J by 2 bases, with 15 bases left in between. Germline lookup yields CDR1 MDHEN and CDR2 SYDVKM. The CDR3 loop reads CASSRLMAKQETQYF. DNA for the CDR3: TGTGCCAGCAGTAGGTTGATGGCGAAACAAGAGACCCAGTACTTC.

This clonotype was picked up a small number of times. The V and J genes are TRBV4-1 and TRBJ2-2; D may be TRBD2 (7 bases). V gave up 1 base and J gave up 7 bases, with 10 bases separating them. The CDR3 sequence is 14 residues long. Germline CDR1 is MGHRA and CDR2 is YSYEKL. Here the CDR3 reads CASSQGGGGGELFF. The CDR3 nucleotides read TGCGCCAGCAGCCAAGGAGGGGGGGGCGGGGAGCTGTTTTTT.

This clonotype showed up many times. The chain employs TRBV28 and TRBJ2-3; possible D gene TRBD2, 5 bases. The CDR3 runs 15 residues. The V gene's germline CDR1 is MDHEN and CDR2 SYDVKM. V was trimmed by 3 bases and J by 3 bases, leaving 13 bases between them. The CDR3 reads CASSFRAVGTDTQYF. CDR3 coding DNA: TGTGCCAGCAGTTTTAGAGCGGTAGGGACAGATACGCAGTATTTT.

This clonotype showed up just a few times. J is TRBJ1-2 and V is TRBV14, with D hard to call. Germline CDR1 reads SGHDN; CDR2 reads FVKESK. The CDR3 has 13 amino acids. The V and J ends lost 2 bases and 8 bases respectively, with 12 bases between them. The chain's CDR3 is CASSQTPGGGYTF. The DNA for the CDR3 is TGTGCCAGCAGCCAAACGCCTGGAGGGGGCTACACCTTC.

This clonotype was detected many times. This chain joins TRBV12-3 or TRBV12-4 and TRBJ2-7; TRBD2 matches 7 bases. The V and J ends lost 5 bases and 6 bases, in that order; junction bases with no gene match: 7. There are 13 residues in the CDR3. CDR3 bases: TGTGCCAGCAGTCGGGACTACCCCCGCGAGCAGTACTTC. As protein: CASSRDYPREQYF.

The chain recombines TRBV19 with TRBJ1-1, with D possibly TRBD1 on 5 matching bases. V lost 8 bases to trimming and J lost 5 bases, with 15 bases between them. The CDR3 is 13 residues long. Germline values: CDR1 LNHDA, CDR2 SQIVND (reference sequence). CDR3 residues: CASGDSMGTEAFF. CDR3 nucleotides: TGTGCCAGTGGCGACAGTATGGGGACTGAAGCTTTCTTT.

The chain recombines TRBV6-5 with TRBJ2-1; D gene unclear. With 3 bases removed from V and 11 bases from J, the gap between germline ends came to 8 bases. The CDR3 runs 11 residues. The V gene's germline CDR1 is MNHEY and CDR2 SVGAGI. The CDR3 bases are TGTGCCAGCAGTTATGCCCTAAAGCAGTTCTTC. Amino acid sequence: CASSYALKQFF.

This clonotype has a handful of counts. V usage is TRBV9 and J usage is TRBJ2-1; D is uncertain. Looked up from germline, CDR1 is SGDLS and CDR2 is YYNGEE. CDR3 length equals 13 residues. V was cut by 6 bases and J by 7 bases, with 14 bases left in between. The CDR3 region has the DNA TGTGCCAGCACCCCCAGCCCCGGGAATGAGCAGTTCTTC. Its protein is CASTPSPGNEQFF.

This clonotype was counted between two and nine times. The rearrangement uses TRBV30 and TRBJ2-7; possible D gene TRBD1, 6 bases. V was shortened by 0 bases and J by 6 bases, with 6 bases between the two germline ends. In germline, CDR1 is GTSNPN, CDR2 SVGIG (reference sequence). CDR3 length: 11 residues. CDR3 sequence: CAWSVQGEQYF. In nucleotides, the CDR3 is TGTGCCTGGAGTGTACAGGGCGAGCAGTACTTC.